Given below is one T cell receptor (beta chain) in context. Its antigen is not known. This sample is part of a study of cytomegalovirus exposure and HLA in healthy donors. Whole-study context: Caucasian-associated ancestry cluster membership applied to about four fifths of 300 to 450 genotyped donors.

Overall study findings and caveats: Fewer N-insertions than the 666-donor mean were reportedly shown by an Asian-associated ancestry cluster in a later analysis. Based on reports, TCR beta sequences accurately predicted HLA-A and HLA-B alleles for most subjects. Prior analysis indicated that the majority of TCR beta V segments exhibited productivity approximately 87% or approximately 30% of the time.

Germline V gives CDR1 LGHNA, CDR2 YSLEER. This CDR3 is 16 amino acids long. V was trimmed by 2 bases and J by 4 bases, leaving 15 bases between them. With 60 Vbeta and 13 Jbeta primers, the PCR was carried out. TCRdb keeps only in-frame clones here, not all; method: immunoSEQ multiplex PCR. Among about 89,000 clones listed, roughly 76% were seen once. The sequenced material came from PBMCs. This TCR came from a male donor in good health and CMV-seronegative. J is TRBJ2-1 and V is TRBV4-3; a possible D gene is TRBD1 (6 bases). The DNA for the CDR3 is TGCGCCAGCAGCCAATCAGGGGCTGCAACTTACAATGAGCAGTTCTTC. Protein: CASSQSGAATYNEQFF.